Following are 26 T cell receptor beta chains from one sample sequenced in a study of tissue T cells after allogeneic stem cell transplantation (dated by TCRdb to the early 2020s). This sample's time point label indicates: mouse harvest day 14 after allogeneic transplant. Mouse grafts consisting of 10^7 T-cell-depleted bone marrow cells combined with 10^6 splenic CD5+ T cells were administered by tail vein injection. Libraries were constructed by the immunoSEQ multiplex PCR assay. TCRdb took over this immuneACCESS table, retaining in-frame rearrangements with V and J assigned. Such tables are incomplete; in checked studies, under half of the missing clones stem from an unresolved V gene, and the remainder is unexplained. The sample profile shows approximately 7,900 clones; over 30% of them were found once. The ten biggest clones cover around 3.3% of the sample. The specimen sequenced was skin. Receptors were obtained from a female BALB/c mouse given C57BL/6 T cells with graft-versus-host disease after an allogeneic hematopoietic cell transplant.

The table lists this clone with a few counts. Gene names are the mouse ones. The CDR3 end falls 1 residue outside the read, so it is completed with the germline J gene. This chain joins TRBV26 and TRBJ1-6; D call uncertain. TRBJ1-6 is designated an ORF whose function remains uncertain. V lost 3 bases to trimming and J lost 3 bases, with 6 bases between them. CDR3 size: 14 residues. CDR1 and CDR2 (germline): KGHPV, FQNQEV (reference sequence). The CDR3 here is CASSLRDYNSPLYF. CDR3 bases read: TGTGCCAGCAGTCTCCGGGACTATAATTCGCCCCTCTAC.

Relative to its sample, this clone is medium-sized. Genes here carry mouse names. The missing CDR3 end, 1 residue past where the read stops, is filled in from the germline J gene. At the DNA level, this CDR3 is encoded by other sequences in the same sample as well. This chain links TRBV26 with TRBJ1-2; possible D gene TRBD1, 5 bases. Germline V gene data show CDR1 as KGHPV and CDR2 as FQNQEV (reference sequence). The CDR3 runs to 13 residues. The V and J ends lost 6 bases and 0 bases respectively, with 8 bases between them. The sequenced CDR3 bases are TGTGCCAGCAGCCTGACAGCAAACTCCGACTACACC. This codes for CASSLTANSDYT. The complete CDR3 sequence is CASSLTANSDYTF.

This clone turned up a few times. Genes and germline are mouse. CDR3 loop: CASSLEVNTEVFF. The part of the CDR3 DNA that was read is TGTGCCAGCAGTCTGGAAGTAAACACAGAAGTCTTC. J is TRBJ1-1 and V is TRBV26; D gene unclear. The read stops 1 residue short of the end of the CDR3; the missing end is completed from the germline J gene. Trimming stripped 2 bases from V and 1 base from J, with 5 bases between. The germline V gene encodes CDR1 KGHPV and CDR2 FQNQEV (reference sequence). The length of the CDR3 is 13 residues.

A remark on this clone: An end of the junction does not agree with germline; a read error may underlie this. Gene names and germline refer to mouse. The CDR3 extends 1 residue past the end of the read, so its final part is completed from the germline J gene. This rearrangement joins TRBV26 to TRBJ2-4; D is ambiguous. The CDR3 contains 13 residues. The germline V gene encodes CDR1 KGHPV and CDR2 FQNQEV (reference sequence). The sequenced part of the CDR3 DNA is TGCCCCAGCAGATCAGGTAGTCAAAACCCCTTGTAC. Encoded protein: CPSRSGSQNPLY. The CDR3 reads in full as CPSRSGSQNPLYF.

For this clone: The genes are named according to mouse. The covered CDR3 bases are TGCTCCAGCAGTCAACGGACAGGGCCCAACGAAAGATTATTT. Protein product: CSSSQRTGPNERLF. The entire CDR3 is CSSSQRTGPNERLFF. The chain recombines TRBV23 with TRBJ1-4; the table's D call, TRBD1, was not checked against the DNA. The sequence runs out 1 residue before the end of the CDR3; the remainder is reconstructed from the germline J gene. Germline V gene data show CDR1 as KGHTA and CDR2 as FQNQQP. The CDR3 length is 15 residues. The full variable domain, completed using reference TRBV23 and TRBJ1-4, is DAAVTQKPRYLIKMKGQEAEMKCIPEKGHTAVFWYQQKQSKELKFLIYFQNQQPLDQIDMVKERFSAVCPSSSLCSLGIRTCEAEDSALYLCSSSQRTGPNERLFFGHGTKLSVL.

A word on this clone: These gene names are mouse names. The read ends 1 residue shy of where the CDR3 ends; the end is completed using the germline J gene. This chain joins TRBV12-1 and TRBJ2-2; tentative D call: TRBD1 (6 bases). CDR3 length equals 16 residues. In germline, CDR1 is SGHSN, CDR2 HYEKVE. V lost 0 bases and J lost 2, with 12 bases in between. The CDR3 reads CASSLETGRNTGQLYF. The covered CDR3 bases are TGTGCCAGCTCTCTCGAAACAGGGAGGAACACCGGGCAGCTCTAC.

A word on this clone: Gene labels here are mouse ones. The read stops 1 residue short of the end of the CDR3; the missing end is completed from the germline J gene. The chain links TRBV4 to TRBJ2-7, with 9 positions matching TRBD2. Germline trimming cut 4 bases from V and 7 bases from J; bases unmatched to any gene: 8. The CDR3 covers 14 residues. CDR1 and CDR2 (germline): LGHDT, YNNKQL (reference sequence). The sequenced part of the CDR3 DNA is TGTGCCAGCAGCTTGACTGGGGGAGTTGGGGAACAGTAC. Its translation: CASSLTGGVGEQY. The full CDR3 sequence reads CASSLTGGVGEQYF.

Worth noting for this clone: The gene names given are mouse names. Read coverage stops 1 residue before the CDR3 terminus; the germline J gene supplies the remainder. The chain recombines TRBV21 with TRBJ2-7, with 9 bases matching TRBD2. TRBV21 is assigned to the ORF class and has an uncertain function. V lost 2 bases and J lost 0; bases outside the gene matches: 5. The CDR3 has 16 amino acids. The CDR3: CASSQITGGSSYEQYF. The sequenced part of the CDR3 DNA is TGTGCTAGCAGTCAAATAACTGGGGGGTCCTCCTATGAACAGTAC.

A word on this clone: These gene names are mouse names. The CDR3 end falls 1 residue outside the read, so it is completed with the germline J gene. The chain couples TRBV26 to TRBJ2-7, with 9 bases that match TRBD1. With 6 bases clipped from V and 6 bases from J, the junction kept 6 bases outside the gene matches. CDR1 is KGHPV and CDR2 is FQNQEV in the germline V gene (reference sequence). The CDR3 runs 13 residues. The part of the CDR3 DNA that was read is TGTGCCAGCAGCCGGGACAGGGAAGGTGAACAGTAC. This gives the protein CASSRDREGEQY. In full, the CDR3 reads CASSRDREGEQYF.

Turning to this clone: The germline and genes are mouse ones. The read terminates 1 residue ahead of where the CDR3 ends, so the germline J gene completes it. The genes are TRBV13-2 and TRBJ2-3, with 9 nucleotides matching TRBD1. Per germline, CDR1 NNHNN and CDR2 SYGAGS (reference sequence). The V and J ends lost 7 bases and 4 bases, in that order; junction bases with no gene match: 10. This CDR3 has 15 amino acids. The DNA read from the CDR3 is TGTGCCAGCCGCTCCGGGACAGGGATGACAGAAACGCTGTAT. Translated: CASRSGTGMTETLY. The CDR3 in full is CASRSGTGMTETLYF.

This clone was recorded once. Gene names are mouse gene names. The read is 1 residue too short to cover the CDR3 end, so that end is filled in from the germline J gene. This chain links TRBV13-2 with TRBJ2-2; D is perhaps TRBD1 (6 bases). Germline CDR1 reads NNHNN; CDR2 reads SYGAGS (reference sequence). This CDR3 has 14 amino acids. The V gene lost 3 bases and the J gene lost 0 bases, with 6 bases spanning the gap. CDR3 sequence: CASGGTANTGQLYF. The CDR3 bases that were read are TGTGCCAGCGGTGGGACAGCAAACACCGGGCAGCTCTAC.

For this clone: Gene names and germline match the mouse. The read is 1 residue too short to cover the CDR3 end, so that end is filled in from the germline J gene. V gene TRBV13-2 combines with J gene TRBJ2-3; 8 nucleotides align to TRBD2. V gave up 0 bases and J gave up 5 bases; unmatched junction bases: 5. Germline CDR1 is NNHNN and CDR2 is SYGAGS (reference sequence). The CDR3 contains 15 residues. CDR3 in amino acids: CASGDVLGGGETLYF. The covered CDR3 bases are TGTGCCAGCGGTGATGTTCTGGGGGGAGGAGAAACGCTGTAT.

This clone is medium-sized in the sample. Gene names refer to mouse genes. CDR3 region: CSSSQGAGTEVFF. CDR3 DNA (partial): TGCTCCAGCAGCCAGGGGGCAGGCACAGAAGTCTTC. The chain is built from TRBV23 and TRBJ1-1; the listed D gene, TRBD1, was not tested against the DNA. The CDR3 end is not reached by the read, which stops 1 residue before it; the germline J gene fills it in. The CDR3 is 13 amino acids. Germline V gene sequence: CDR1 KGHTA, CDR2 FQNQQP.

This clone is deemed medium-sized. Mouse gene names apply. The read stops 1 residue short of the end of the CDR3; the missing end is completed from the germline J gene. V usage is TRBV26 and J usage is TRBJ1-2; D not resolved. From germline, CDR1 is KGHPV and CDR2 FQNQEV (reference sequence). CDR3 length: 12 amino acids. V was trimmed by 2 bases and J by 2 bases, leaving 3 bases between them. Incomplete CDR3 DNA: TGTGCCAGCAGTCTGGGGAACTCCGACTACACC. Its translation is CASSLGNSDYT. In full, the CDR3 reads CASSLGNSDYTF.

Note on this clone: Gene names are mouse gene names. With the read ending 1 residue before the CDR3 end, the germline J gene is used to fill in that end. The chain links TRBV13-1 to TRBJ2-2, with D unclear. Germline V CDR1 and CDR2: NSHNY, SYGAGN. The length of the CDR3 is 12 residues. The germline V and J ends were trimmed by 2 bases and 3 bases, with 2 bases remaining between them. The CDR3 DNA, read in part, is TGTGCCAGCAGTGAATACACCGGGCAGCTCTAC. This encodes CASSEYTGQLY. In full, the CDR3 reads CASSEYTGQLYF.

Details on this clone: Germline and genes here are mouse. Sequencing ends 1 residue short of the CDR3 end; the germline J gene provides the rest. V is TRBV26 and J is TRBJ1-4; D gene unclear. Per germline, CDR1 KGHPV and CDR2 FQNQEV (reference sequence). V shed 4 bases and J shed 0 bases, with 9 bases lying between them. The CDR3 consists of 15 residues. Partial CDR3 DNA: TGTGCCAGCAGTCCCCTCAGGATTTCCAACGAAAGATTATTT. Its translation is CASSPLRISNERLF. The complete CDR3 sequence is CASSPLRISNERLFF.

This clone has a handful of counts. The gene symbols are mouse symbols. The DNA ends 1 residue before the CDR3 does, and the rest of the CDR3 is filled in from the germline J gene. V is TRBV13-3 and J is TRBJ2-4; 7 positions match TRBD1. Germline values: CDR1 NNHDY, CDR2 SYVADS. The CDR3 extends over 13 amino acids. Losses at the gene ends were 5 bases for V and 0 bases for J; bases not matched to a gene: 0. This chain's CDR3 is CASRTGSQNTLYF. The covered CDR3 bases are TGTGCCAGCAGGACAGGGAGTCAAAACACCTTGTAC.

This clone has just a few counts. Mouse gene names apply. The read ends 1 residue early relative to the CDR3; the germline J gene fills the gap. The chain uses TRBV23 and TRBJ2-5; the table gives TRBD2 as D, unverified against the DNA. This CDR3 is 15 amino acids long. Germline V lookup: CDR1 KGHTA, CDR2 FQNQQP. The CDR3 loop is CSSSQSNWGQDTQYF. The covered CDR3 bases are TGCTCCAGCAGTCAATCGAACTGGGGGCAAGACACCCAGTAC.

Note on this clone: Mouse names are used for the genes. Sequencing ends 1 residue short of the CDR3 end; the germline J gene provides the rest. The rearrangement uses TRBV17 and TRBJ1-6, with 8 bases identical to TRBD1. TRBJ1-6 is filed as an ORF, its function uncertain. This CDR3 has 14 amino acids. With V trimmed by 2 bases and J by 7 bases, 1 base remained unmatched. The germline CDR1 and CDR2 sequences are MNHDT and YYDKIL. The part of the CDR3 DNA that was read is TGTGCTAGCAGTAGATCAGGGGGCAATTCGCCCCTCTAC. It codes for CASSRSGGNSPLY. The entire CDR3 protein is CASSRSGGNSPLYF.

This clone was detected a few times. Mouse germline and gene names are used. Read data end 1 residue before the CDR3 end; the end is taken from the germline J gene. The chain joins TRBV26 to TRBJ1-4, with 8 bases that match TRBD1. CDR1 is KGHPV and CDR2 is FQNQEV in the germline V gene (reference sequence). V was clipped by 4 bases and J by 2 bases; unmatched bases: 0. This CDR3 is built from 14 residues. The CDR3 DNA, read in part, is TGTGCCAGCAGTCGACAGGGGTCCAACGAAAGATTATTT. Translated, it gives CASSRQGSNERLF. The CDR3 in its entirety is CASSRQGSNERLFF.

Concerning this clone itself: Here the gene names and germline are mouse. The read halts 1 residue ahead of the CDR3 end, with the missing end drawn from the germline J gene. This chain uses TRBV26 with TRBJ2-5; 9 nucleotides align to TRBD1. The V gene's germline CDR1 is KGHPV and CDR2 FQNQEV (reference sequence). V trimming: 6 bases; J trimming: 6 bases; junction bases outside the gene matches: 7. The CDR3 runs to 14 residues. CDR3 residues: CASSRTGGGDTQYF. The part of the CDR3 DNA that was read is TGTGCCAGCAGCCGAACAGGGGGCGGGGACACCCAGTAC.

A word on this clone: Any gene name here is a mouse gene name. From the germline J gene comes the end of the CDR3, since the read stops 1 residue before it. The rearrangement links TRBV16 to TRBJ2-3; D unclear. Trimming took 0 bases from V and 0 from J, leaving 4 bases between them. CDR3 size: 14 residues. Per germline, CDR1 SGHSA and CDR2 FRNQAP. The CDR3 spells CASSLDGSAETLYF. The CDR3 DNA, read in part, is TGTGCAAGCAGCTTAGATGGTAGTGCAGAAACGCTGTAT.

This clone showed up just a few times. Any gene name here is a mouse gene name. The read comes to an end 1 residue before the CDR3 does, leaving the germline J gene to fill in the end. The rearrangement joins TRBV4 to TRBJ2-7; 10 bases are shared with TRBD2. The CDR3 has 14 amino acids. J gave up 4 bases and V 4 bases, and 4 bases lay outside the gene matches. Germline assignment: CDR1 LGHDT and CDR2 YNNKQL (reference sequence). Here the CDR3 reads CASSSGTGVYEQYF. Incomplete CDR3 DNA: TGTGCCAGCAGCTCCGGGACTGGGGTTTATGAACAGTAC.

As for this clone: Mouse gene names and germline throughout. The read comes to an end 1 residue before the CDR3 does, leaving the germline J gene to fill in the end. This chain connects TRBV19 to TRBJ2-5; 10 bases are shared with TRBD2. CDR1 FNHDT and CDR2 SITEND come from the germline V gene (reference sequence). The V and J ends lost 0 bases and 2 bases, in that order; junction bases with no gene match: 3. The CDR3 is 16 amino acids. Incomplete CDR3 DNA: TGTGCCAGCAGTATAGGACTGGGGGGAGGCCAAGACACCCAGTAC. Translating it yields CASSIGLGGGQDTQY. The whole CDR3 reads CASSIGLGGGQDTQYF.

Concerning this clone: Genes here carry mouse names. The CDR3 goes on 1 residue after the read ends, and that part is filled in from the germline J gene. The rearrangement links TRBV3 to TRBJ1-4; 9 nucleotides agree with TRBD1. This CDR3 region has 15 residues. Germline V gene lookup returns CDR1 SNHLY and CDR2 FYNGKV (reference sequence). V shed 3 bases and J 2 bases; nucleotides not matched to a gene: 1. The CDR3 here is CASSLTGGSNERLFF. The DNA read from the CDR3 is TGTGCCAGCAGCTTGACAGGGGGATCCAACGAAAGATTATTT.

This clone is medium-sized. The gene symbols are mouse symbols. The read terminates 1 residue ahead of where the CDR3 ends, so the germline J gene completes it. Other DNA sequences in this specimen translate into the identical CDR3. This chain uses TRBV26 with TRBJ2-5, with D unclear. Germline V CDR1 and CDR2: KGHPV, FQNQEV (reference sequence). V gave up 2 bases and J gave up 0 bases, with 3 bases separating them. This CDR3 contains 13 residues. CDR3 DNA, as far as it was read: TGTGCCAGCAGTCTGAACAACCAAGACACCCAGTAC. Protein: CASSLNNQDTQY. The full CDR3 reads CASSLNNQDTQYF.